This is a list of T cell receptor beta chains from one sample in a study of CD8+CD57+ T cells in acquired aplastic anemia. TCRdb redid the calling of the reads with MiXCR, one entry per CDR3 protein. Of about 98,000 distinct CDR3 sequences in the sample, around 68% were seen once. The sample comprised sorted CD4+, CD8+, or CD8+CD57+ T cells (not recorded which) from PBMCs. These receptors were obtained from a human donor with aplastic anemia. Each CDR3 is given with its conserved first and last residue. The D gene is left open where the match is weak. Size tells how often a clone was seen (once, few, many) or the class of an expanded clone, and some rows leave it out.

D: NA; J: TRBJ2-2; size: NA; length: 14; V: TRBV2; DNA: TGTGCCAGTGCAACCGAAATGGACACCGGGGAGCTGTTTTTT; CDR3: CASATEMDTGELFF
D: TRBD2; J: TRBJ2-5; size: NA; length: 14; V: TRBV20-1; DNA: TGCAGTGCTTCCACGGGGGGACCCCAAGAGACCCAGTACTTC; CDR3: CSASTGGPQETQYF
D: NA; J: TRBJ1-1; size: NA; length: 11; V: TRBV20-1; DNA: TGCAGTGCTCAGGAGAACACTGAAGCTTTCTTT; CDR3: CSAQENTEAFF
D: NA; J: TRBJ1-1; size: NA; length: 13; V: TRBV2; DNA: TGTGCCAGCAGTGGTGACAGAATCACTGAAGCTTTCTTT; CDR3: CASSGDRITEAFF
D: NA; J: TRBJ2-3; size: NA; length: 15; V: TRBV12-3/TRBV12-4; DNA: TGTGCCAGCAGCCGGGGAGACAGTAGCACAGATACGCAGTATTTT; CDR3: CASSRGDSSTDTQYF
D: NA; J: TRBJ2-5; size: NA; length: 16; V: TRBV15; DNA: TGTGCCACCAGCAGAGATGGACAAACCGCCCAAGAGACCCAGTACTTC; CDR3: CATSRDGQTAQETQYF
D: NA; J: TRBJ2-5; size: NA; length: 11; V: TRBV6-2/TRBV6-3; DNA: TGTGCCAGCACCCGAGGGGAGACCCAGTACTTC; CDR3: CASTRGETQYF
D: NA; J: TRBJ2-2; size: many; length: 16; V: TRBV6-5; DNA: TGTGCCAGCAGTTACTCTACAGGGAAGTACACCGGGGAGCTGTTTTTT; CDR3: CASSYSTGKYTGELFF
D: TRBD1; J: TRBJ2-7; size: NA; length: 15; V: TRBV7-9; DNA: TGTGCCAGCAGCGATGACAGGGGAACCGACTACGAGCAGTACTTC; CDR3: CASSDDRGTDYEQYF
D: TRBD2; J: TRBJ2-1; size: NA; length: 13; V: TRBV29-1; DNA: TGCAGCGTTGAGCTAGCGGGAGCCAATGAGCAGTTCTTC; CDR3: CSVELAGANEQFF
D: NA; J: TRBJ2-7; size: NA; length: 11; V: TRBV7-9; DNA: TGTGCCAGCAGCTTAGGGCCGAGCGAGTACTTC; CDR3: CASSLGPSEYF
D: NA; J: TRBJ2-7; size: NA; length: 13; V: TRBV7-9; DNA: TGTGCCAGCAGCTCAAGCGCCACCTACGAGCAGTACTTC; CDR3: CASSSSATYEQYF
D: TRBD1; J: TRBJ1-1; size: NA; length: 15; V: TRBV20-1; DNA: TGCAGTGCTAGACCGGGACAGGGCTCACGGACTGAAGCTTTCTTT; CDR3: CSARPGQGSRTEAFF
D: NA; J: TRBJ1-3; size: NA; length: 13; V: TRBV14; DNA: TGTGCCAGCAGCCGAAACTCTGGAAACACCATATATTTT; CDR3: CASSRNSGNTIYF
D: NA; J: TRBJ2-7; size: NA; length: 15; V: TRBV19; DNA: TGTGCCAGTAGTATAGTCTCAGGAGGATCCTACGAGCAGTACTTC; CDR3: CASSIVSGGSYEQYF
D: NA; J: TRBJ1-2; size: NA; length: 12; V: TRBV9; DNA: TGTGCCAGCAGCCCCGACGTTGAAGGCTACACCTTC; CDR3: CASSPDVEGYTF
D: TRBD1; J: TRBJ2-5; size: NA; length: 17; V: TRBV24-1; DNA: TGTGCCACCAGTGATTTTGGACAGGGACCGGTTATGGAGACCCAGTACTTC; CDR3: CATSDFGQGPVMETQYF
D: NA; J: TRBJ2-7; size: NA; length: 12; V: TRBV10-3; DNA: TGTGCCATCATTAGACAGGGAGGCGAGCAGTACTTC; CDR3: CAIIRQGGEQYF
D: NA; J: TRBJ2-5; size: NA; length: 14; V: TRBV3-1; DNA: TGTGCCAGCAGCCAAAGGGCAGGCCAAGAGACCCAGTACTTC; CDR3: CASSQRAGQETQYF
D: TRBD1; J: TRBJ1-1; size: NA; length: 14; V: TRBV2; DNA: TGTGCCAGCAGTCGGCCGGGACAGTACACTGAAGCTTTCTTT; CDR3: CASSRPGQYTEAFF
D: NA; J: TRBJ1-2; size: NA; length: 14; V: TRBV7-2; DNA: TGTGCCAGCAGTTACACAGACGCTAACTATGGCTACACCTTC; CDR3: CASSYTDANYGYTF
D: TRBD2; J: TRBJ2-3; size: NA; length: 15; V: TRBV5-1; DNA: TGCGCCAGCAGCTCAGGACTAGCGGGGGGCGATGAGCAGTATTTT; CDR3: CASSSGLAGGDEQYF
D: NA; J: TRBJ2-7; size: NA; length: 14; V: TRBV7-9; DNA: TGTGCCAGCAGCTTAATCGGCGGAGTCTACGAGCAGTACTTC; CDR3: CASSLIGGVYEQYF
D: TRBD2; J: TRBJ2-5; size: NA; length: 14; V: TRBV19; DNA: TGTGCCAGTAGTAGCATGGCGGGGAGGGAGGCCCAGTACTTC; CDR3: CASSSMAGREAQYF
D: TRBD1; J: TRBJ2-1; size: NA; length: 19; V: TRBV25-1; DNA: TGTGCCAGCAGTGAATTTGGACAGGGGGCGACGTGGTTAAGGAATGAGCAGTTCTTC; CDR3: CASSEFGQGATWLRNEQFF
D: TRBD1; J: TRBJ2-1; size: few; length: 12; V: TRBV24-1; DNA: TGTGCCACCAGTGAGCAGGGACAGACGCAGTTCTTC; CDR3: CATSEQGQTQFF
D: NA; J: TRBJ2-3; size: few; length: 15; V: TRBV15; DNA: TGTGCCACCAGTTCGGCGGGGGCTCTTACAGATACGCAGTATTTT; CDR3: CATSSAGALTDTQYF
D: TRBD2; J: TRBJ2-3; size: NA; length: 14; V: TRBV2; DNA: TGTGCCAGCAGTGCCAGCGGGACCTGGGATACGCAGTATTTT; CDR3: CASSASGTWDTQYF
D: TRBD2; J: TRBJ2-5; size: NA; length: 16; V: TRBV29-1; DNA: TGCAGCGTCGAGAAAGGACTAGCGGGAGCAGGGGAGACCCAGTACTTC; CDR3: CSVEKGLAGAGETQYF
D: TRBD2; J: TRBJ2-7; size: NA; length: 15; V: TRBV24-1; DNA: TGTGCCACCAGTGACGGGACTAGCGGGATATACGAGCAGCACTTC; CDR3: CATSDGTSGIYEQHF
D: NA; J: TRBJ1-2; size: few; length: 11; V: TRBV20-1; DNA: TGCAGTGCTAATGTGCAATATGGCTACACCTTC; CDR3: CSANVQYGYTF
D: NA; J: TRBJ2-5; size: NA; length: 13; V: TRBV19; DNA: TGTGCCAGTAGTAGGGACGAGCAAGAGACCCAGTACTTC; CDR3: CASSRDEQETQYF
D: TRBD1; J: TRBJ2-2; size: once; length: 17; V: TRBV5-1; DNA: TGCGCCAGCAGCTTGTCTCTTCGGACAGGGCCGACCGGGGAGCTGTTTTTT; CDR3: CASSLSLRTGPTGELFF
D: NA; J: TRBJ1-1; size: NA; length: 13; V: TRBV2; DNA: TGTGCCAGCAGAGGGACCCAGGGCACTGAAGCTCTCTTT; CDR3: CASRGTQGTEALF
D: NA; J: TRBJ2-3; size: NA; length: 14; V: TRBV7-2; DNA: TGTGCCAGCAGCTGGGGACGAGTGGCAGATACGCAGTATTTT; CDR3: CASSWGRVADTQYF
D: NA; J: TRBJ2-6; size: many; length: 18; V: TRBV11-2; DNA: TGTGCCAGCAGCTTAATGTACGGGGTTAGCTCTGGGGCCAACGTCCTGACTTTC; CDR3: CASSLMYGVSSGANVLTF
D: NA; J: TRBJ2-7; size: NA; length: 13; V: TRBV7-9; DNA: TGTGCCAGCAGCCCCACAGGGATCTACGAGCAGTACTTC; CDR3: CASSPTGIYEQYF
D: TRBD1; J: TRBJ2-7; size: few; length: 18; V: TRBV5-1; DNA: TGCGCCAGCAGCATACAAAGTCCCGGGACAGGGGGTGGCTACGAGCAGTACTTC; CDR3: CASSIQSPGTGGGYEQYF
D: NA; J: TRBJ1-4; size: NA; length: 16; V: TRBV5-4; DNA: TGTGCCAGCAGCTTGGGGGGGAGTGCAACTAATGAAAAACTGTTTTTT; CDR3: CASSLGGSATNEKLFF
D: NA; J: TRBJ1-1; size: NA; length: 12; V: TRBV19; DNA: TGTGCCAGTTCTACAGGGTTAGTTGAAGCTTTCTTT; CDR3: CASSTGLVEAFF
D: TRBD1; J: TRBJ1-2; size: few; length: 15; V: TRBV7-2; DNA: TGTGCCAGCAGCTCAACCGGGACAGGGTCCTATGGCTACACCTTC; CDR3: CASSSTGTGSYGYTF
D: NA; J: TRBJ1-1; size: NA; length: 15; V: TRBV5-1; DNA: TGCGCCAGCAGCTTTACGGACAGCCCGAACACTGAAGCTTTCTTT; CDR3: CASSFTDSPNTEAFF
D: NA; J: TRBJ2-7; size: NA; length: 14; V: TRBV20-1; DNA: TGCAGTGCTAGATCGGACAGTTTATCCTACGAGCAGTACTTC; CDR3: CSARSDSLSYEQYF
D: NA; J: TRBJ1-1; size: once; length: 15; V: TRBV2; DNA: TGTGCCAGCAGCGAATGGGCAGGGGCGAACACTGAAGCTTTCTTT; CDR3: CASSEWAGANTEAFF
D: NA; J: TRBJ2-7; size: many; length: 13; V: TRBV5-6; DNA: TGTGCCAGCAGCCCCGGTGTGACCTACGAGCAGTACTTC; CDR3: CASSPGVTYEQYF
D: NA; J: TRBJ1-5; size: NA; length: 16; V: TRBV20-1; DNA: TGCAGTGCTAGCTCGGGGAAGGAATTAAGCAATCAGCCCCAGCATTTT; CDR3: CSASSGKELSNQPQHF
D: NA; J: TRBJ1-1; size: NA; length: 14; V: TRBV11-1; DNA: TGTGCCAGCAGTGCGACAGGACGGAACACTGAAGCTTTCTTT; CDR3: CASSATGRNTEAFF
D: NA; J: TRBJ2-7; size: medium-sized; length: 11; V: TRBV2; DNA: TGTGCCAGCAGTGAGTTGTACGAGCAGTACTTC; CDR3: CASSELYEQYF
D: TRBD1; J: TRBJ1-1; size: NA; length: 16; V: TRBV5-1; DNA: TGCGCCAGCAGCTTAGCCTGGACAGGGGGGAACACTGAAGCTTTCTTT; CDR3: CASSLAWTGGNTEAFF
D: NA; J: TRBJ2-1; size: NA; length: 14; V: TRBV11-2; DNA: TGTGCCAGCAGCCCCCAAGGCGGGGACAATGAGCAGTTCTTC; CDR3: CASSPQGGDNEQFF